This T cell receptor beta chain originates from a study of spatial heterogeneity in lung cancer. Study background: Median follow-up for sequenced PBMC samples was two to three years after resection, when such samples existed.

Time point indicated: blood at routine non-recurrence follow-up after resection. Tumor, nontumor lung or frozen PBMC supplied whole RNA, sequenced without sorting. TCRdb reprocessed the 5' RACE reads via MiXCR and lists one record per CDR3 protein. The sample records approximately 20,000 distinct CDR3 sequences, about a tenth being singletons. CDR1 is MNHEY and CDR2 is SVGEGT in the germline V gene. V was trimmed by 8 bases and J by 9 bases, leaving 20 bases between them. This CDR3 comprises 14 residues. The sequence was obtained from a female donor with early-stage non-small cell lung cancer. The sequencing used PBMCs, collected at follow-up. The chain combines TRBV6-2 or TRBV6-3 with TRBJ1-5; a possible D gene is TRBD1 (5 bases). The CDR3 nucleotides are TGTGCCAGCCTGGGAGCAATACCAGGGACGCCCCAGCATTTT. Its translation is CASLGAIPGTPQHF.